This T cell receptor beta chain was identified in a study of PD-L1 blockade in urothelial cancer (dated by TCRdb to about 2017). In terms of the full investigation: All patients started therapy around 2014 and received atezolizumab 1,200 mg intravenously every 3 weeks. Twenty-five of 29 patients were males with bladder-origin urothelial cancer, and about 65% of the 29 reported a prior smoking history. Patients had an ECOG performance status of 0 or 1 and had received between 0 and 3 prior chemotherapy regimens. Blood samples were analyzed 3 weeks after the start of treatment (second dose) and 6 weeks after the start of treatment. A median of approximately 140,000 T cells and 80,000 to 95,000 unique TCRs was obtained from blood samples, and a median clonality of approximately 0.08 was observed. The study, an exploratory multi-omic analysis, examined somatic, immune and clinical correlates of response to PD-L1 blockade with atezolizumab in urothelial cancer. Pretreatment tumor samples, along with matched peripheral blood serially collected before and after atezolizumab treatment, were subjected to TCR sequencing. Progression-free survival longer than 6 months counted as durable clinical benefit, and TCR features were additionally tested against both progression-free and overall survival. In the same patients who had TCR sequencing, pretreatment tumors also underwent whole exome sequencing and RNA sequencing. About 10 patients achieved durable clinical benefit and around 19 did not. Pretreatment blood TCR-seq was available for around 29 patients, at least one posttreatment blood collection was obtained for about 24 patients, and tumor TCR-seq was available for about 24 patients. Results and caveats for the whole study, not just this receptor: Patients with durable benefit showed greater expansion of tumor-associated TCR clones in peripheral blood 3 weeks after starting treatment (n of about 20, p = 0.022). Because the sample size was small (n ≈ 28) and many of the analyses were exploratory, the results are meant to be hypothesis-generating. Improved progression-free and overall survival was found to be associated with pretreatment peripheral blood TCR clonality below the median.

Synthetic TCR analog templates were spiked into each PCR so that absolute template abundance could be estimated from read counts. The immunoSEQ assay was used to amplify TCRbeta CDR3 regions from genomic DNA with bias-controlled V and J gene primers. Sequencing of rearranged TCRbeta segments was performed at approximately 20X coverage. In the paper's pipeline: Clustering was used to correct sequencing errors, and CDR3s were annotated against IMGT to assign V, D and J genes. Downstream analyses used only productive TCRbeta rearrangements, leaving out any out-of-frame or stop-codon sequences. Clonality was computed as one minus Shannon entropy normalized by the log of the number of unique productive sequences. Clones differing between time points or between blood and tumor were identified using Fisher's exact test with Benjamini-Hochberg correction, with an adjusted p below 0.01 applied as the threshold. What TCRdb holds here is the immuneACCESS table cut down to in-frame rearrangements. Part of the clones is not present; checked against another copy, under half of the missing clones reflect an unresolved V gene, and the others are unexplained. V, J and clone size are taken as reported in that table, and D and trimming were inferred from the DNA itself. Counted in this sample were 100,000 or so clones; approximately 90% of them appeared once. The top ten constitute approximately 1% of the sample.

The CDR3 measures 15 amino acids from cysteine to phenylalanine. Just the 45-base CDR3 DNA is kept, in frame starting at base 1. Looking up the germline V gene yields CDR1 MDHEN and CDR2 SYDVKM. Trimming takes 7 bases from V and 1 base from J, and the germline ends sit 17 bases apart. The cohort included some 30 patients with locally advanced or metastatic urothelial carcinoma who were treated at Memorial Sloan Kettering on a trial protocol. Peripheral blood mononuclear cells were collected pretreatment and during treatment, with between 1 and 8 total time points per patient. The Qiagen DNeasy Blood extraction kit was used to purify genomic DNA from total PBMCs and tumor samples. PBMCs were collected pretreatment and during treatment and were isolated and stored as previously described. Regarding this clone: This receptor's antigen is unknown. Base qualities are not provided; no much larger clone lies one nucleotide away.

This sequence originates from a woman of 80 years or more with urothelial cancer. The sequences come from PBMCs, collected around atezolizumab (anti-PD-L1) treatment. The chain links TRBV28 with TRBJ2-7; TRBD1 is a possible D gene, resting on 5 matching bases. The CDR3 region reads CASIGAALHSYEQYF. The nucleotides are TGTGCCAGCATAGGGGCGGCCTTACATTCCTACGAGCAGTACTTC.